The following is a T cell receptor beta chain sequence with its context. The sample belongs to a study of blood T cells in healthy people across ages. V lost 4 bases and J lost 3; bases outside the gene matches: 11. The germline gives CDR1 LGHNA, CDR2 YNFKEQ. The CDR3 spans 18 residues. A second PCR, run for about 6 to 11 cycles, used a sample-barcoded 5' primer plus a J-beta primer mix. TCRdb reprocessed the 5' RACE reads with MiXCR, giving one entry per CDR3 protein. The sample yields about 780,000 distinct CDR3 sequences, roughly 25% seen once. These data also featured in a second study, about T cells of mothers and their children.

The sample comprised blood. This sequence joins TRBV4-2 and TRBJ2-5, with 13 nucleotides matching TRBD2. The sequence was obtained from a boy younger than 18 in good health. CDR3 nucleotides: TGTGCCAGCAGCCCCGGAACCACTAGCGGGGGGGCGGAAGAGACCCAGTACTTC. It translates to CASSPGTTSGGAEETQYF.